Following are 5 T cell receptor beta chains from one sample sequenced in a study of PD-L1 blockade in urothelial cancer. Assay used: immunoSEQ multiplex PCR; TCRdb lists only in-frame clones, some missing. Among tens of thousands of clones listed, almost 90% were seen once. As to time point: pretreatment peripheral blood. The material sequenced was PBMCs, taken around atezolizumab (anti-PD-L1) treatment. These receptors were obtained from a man aged 55 to 70 with urothelial cancer.

This clone is a singleton in its sample. The chain is built from TRBV19 and TRBJ2-3; a weak D match, TRBD1 (5 bases). Trimming removed 1 base from V and 3 bases from J, with 11 bases in between. The CDR3 contains 15 residues. Germline CDR1 and CDR2: LNHDA and SQIVND (reference sequence). The CDR3: CASSIGPGSTDTQYF. CDR3 sequence (DNA): TGTGCCAGTAGTATAGGGCCAGGGTCGACAGATACGCAGTATTTT.

The chain links TRBV5-1 to TRBJ1-2; 8 positions match TRBD1. This CDR3 spans 14 amino acids. Germline CDR1 SGHRS, CDR2 YFSETQ. Trimming cost V 1 base and J 7 bases; bases outside gene matches: 6. Here the CDR3 reads CASSLSDRGGGYTF. The CDR3 DNA follows: TGCGCCAGCAGCTTGAGTGACAGGGGAGGTGGCTACACCTTC.

This clone has a handful of counts. The chain uses TRBV5-1 and TRBJ2-7, with 8 bases matching TRBD1. The CDR3 consists of 15 residues. After removal of 0 bases from V and 3 bases from J, the junction contained 5 bases not matched to a gene. In germline, CDR1 is SGHRS, CDR2 YFSETQ. CDR3: CASSLVDRDNYEQYF. CDR3 DNA sequence: TGCGCCAGCAGCTTGGTGGACAGGGACAACTACGAGCAGTACTTC.

The V and J genes are TRBV7-9 and TRBJ2-7; 14 bases are shared with TRBD2. The CDR3 is 15 amino acids. Germline V gives CDR1 SEHNR, CDR2 FQNEAQ (reference sequence). V trimming: 5 bases; J trimming: 6 bases; junction bases outside the gene matches: 6. CDR3 sequence (DNA): TGTGCCAGCAGCCCCCCGGGACTAGCGGGAGTCGAGCAGTACTTC. It translates to CASSPPGLAGVEQYF.

This clone was seen just once. V and J are TRBV6-5 and TRBJ1-2; TRBD1 is a possible D gene (5 bases). V dropped 6 bases and J dropped 2 bases, with 10 bases sitting between them. CDR1 is MNHEY and CDR2 is SVGAGI in the germline V gene. The CDR3 spans 13 residues. The CDR3 sequence is CASRLTANYGYTF. CDR3 sequence (DNA): TGTGCCAGCAGGCTGACAGCGAACTATGGCTACACCTTC.